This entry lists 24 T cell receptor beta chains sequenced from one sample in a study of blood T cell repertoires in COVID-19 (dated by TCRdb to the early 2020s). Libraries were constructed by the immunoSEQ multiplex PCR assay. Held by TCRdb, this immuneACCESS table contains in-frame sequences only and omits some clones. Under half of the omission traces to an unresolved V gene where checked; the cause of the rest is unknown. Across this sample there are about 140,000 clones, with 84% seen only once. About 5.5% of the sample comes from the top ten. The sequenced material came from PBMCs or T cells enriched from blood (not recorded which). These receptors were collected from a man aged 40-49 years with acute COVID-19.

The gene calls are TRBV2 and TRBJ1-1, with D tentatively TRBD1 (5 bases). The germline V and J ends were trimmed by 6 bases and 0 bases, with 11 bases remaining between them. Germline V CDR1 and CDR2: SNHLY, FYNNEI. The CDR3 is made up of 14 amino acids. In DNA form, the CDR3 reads TGTGCCAGCAGAATGGACACCGTGAACACTGAAGCTTTCTTT. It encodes CASRMDTVNTEAFF.

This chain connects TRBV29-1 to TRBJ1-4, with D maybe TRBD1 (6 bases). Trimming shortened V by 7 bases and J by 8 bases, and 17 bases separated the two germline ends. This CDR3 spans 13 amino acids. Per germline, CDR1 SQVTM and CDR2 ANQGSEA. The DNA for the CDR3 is TGCAGCGCCGGTGAGGGGAGGGGGGAAAAACTGTTTTTT. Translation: CSAGEGRGEKLFF.

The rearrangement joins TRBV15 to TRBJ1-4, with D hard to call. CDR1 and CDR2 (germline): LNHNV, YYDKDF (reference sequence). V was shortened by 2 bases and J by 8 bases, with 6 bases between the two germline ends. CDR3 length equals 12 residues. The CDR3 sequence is CATSRSQEKLFF. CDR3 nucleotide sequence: TGTGCCACCAGCAGAAGCCAAGAAAAACTGTTTTTT.

The CDR3 region has the DNA TGTGCCAGCAGCTCTATGCCGGGGTACACTGAAGCTTTCTTT. The encoded protein is CASSSMPGYTEAFF. J is TRBJ1-1 and V is TRBV5-6, with D unclear. Per the germline V gene, CDR1 is SGHDT and CDR2 is YYEEEE. Trimming pared 3 bases from V and 3 bases from J, leaving 12 bases between. The CDR3 is 14 residues long. Using reference TRBV5-6 and TRBJ1-1 for the parts outside the CDR3, the full variable domain is DAGVTQSPTHLIKTRGQQVTLRCSPKSGHDTVSWYQQALGQGPQFIFQYYEEEERQRGNFPDRFSGHQFPNYSSELNVNALLLGDSALYLCASSSMPGYTEAFFGQGTRLTVV.

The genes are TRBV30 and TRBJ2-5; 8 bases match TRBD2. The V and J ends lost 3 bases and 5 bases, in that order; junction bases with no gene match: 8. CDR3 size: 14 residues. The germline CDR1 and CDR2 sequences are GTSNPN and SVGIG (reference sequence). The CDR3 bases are TGTGCCTGGAGGCGGGGACTAGTGAGTGAGACCCAGTACTTC. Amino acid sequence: CAWRRGLVSETQYF.

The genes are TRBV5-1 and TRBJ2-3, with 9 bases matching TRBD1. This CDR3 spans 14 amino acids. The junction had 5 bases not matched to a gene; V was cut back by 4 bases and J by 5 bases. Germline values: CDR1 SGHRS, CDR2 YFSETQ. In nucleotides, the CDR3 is TGCGCCAGCAGCCGGACAGGGGCGGAAGATACGCAGTATTTT. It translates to CASSRTGAEDTQYF.

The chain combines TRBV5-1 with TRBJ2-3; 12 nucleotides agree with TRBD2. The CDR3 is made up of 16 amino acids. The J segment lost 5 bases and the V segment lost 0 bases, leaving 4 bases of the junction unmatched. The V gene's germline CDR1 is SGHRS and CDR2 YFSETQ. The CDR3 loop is CASSLGLAGAGDTQYF. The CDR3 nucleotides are TGCGCCAGCAGCTTGGGACTAGCGGGAGCAGGAGATACGCAGTATTTT.

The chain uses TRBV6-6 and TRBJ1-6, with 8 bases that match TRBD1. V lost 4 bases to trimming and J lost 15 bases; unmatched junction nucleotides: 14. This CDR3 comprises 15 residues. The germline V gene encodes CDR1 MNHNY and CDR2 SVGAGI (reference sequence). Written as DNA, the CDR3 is TGTGCCAGCAGTTCTATGATCGGGGCAGGGGGCCTCCTCCACTTT. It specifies CASSSMIGAGGLLHF.

CDR3 DNA sequence: TGTGCCAGTAGTACACGGACAGGGGTCAACGAGCAGTACTTC. It is translated as CASSTRTGVNEQYF. The chain carries TRBV19 and TRBJ2-7; 9 positions match TRBD1. V shed 4 bases and J 5 bases; nucleotides not matched to a gene: 6. The CDR3 covers 14 residues. The germline gives CDR1 LNHDA, CDR2 SQIVND (reference sequence).

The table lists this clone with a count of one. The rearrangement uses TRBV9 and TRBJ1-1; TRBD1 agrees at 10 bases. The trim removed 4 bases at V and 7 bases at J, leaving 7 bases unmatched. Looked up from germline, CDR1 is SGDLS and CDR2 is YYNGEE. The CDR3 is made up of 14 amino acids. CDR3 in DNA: TGTGCCAGCAGCCGTAGACAGGGGGCGGGTGAAGCTTTCTTT. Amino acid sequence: CASSRRQGAGEAFF.

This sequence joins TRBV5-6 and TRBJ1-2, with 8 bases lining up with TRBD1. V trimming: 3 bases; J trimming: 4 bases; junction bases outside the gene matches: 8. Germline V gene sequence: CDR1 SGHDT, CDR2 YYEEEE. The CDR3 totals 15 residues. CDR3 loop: CASSSSGQALYGYTF. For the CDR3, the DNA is TGTGCCAGCAGCTCATCGGGACAGGCCCTCTATGGCTACACCTTC.

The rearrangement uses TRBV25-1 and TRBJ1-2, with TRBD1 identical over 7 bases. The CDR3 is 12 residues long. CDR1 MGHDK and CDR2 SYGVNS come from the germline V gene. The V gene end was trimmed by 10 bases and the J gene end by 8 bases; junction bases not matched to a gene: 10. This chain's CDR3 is CATTTGHRGYTF. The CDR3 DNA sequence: TGTGCCACCACGACAGGGCATCGCGGCTACACCTTC.

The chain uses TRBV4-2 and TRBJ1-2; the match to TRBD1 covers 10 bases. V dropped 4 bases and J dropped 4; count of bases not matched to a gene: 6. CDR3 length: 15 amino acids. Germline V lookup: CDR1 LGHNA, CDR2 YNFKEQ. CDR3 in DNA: TGTGCCAGCAGCCCTGACAGGGGGCCTATCTATGGCTACACCTTC. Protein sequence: CASSPDRGPIYGYTF.

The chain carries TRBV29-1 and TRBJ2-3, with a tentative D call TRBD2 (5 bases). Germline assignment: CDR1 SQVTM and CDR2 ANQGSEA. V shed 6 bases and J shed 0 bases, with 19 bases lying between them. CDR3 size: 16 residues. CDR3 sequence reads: CSVEMDSSFSTDTQYF. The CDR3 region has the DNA TGCAGCGTCGAGATGGACTCGTCTTTTAGCACAGATACGCAGTATTTT.

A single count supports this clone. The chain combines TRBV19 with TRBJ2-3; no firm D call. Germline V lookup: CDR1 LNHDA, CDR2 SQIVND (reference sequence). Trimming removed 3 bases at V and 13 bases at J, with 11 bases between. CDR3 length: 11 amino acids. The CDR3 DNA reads TGTGCCAGTAGTATTGGAGATAGGAAGTATTTT. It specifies CASSIGDRKYF.

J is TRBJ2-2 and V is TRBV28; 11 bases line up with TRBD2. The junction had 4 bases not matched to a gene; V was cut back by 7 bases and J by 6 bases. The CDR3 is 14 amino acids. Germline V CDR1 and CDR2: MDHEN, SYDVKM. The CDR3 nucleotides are TGTGCCAGCACACTAGCGGGAGACGCCGGGGAGCTGTTTTTT. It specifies CASTLAGDAGELFF.

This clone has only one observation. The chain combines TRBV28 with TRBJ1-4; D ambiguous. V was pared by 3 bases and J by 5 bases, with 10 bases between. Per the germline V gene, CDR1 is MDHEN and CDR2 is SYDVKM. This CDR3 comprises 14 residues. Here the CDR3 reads CASSLSGVNEKLFF. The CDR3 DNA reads TGTGCCAGCAGTTTGTCCGGGGTAAATGAAAAACTGTTTTTT.

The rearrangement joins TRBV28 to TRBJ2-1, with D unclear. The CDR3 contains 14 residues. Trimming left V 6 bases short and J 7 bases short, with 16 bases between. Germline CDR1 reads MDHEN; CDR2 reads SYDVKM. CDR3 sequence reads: CASSRAGSKNEQFF. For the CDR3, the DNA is TGTGCCAGCAGCCGCGCCGGGTCCAAGAATGAGCAGTTCTTC. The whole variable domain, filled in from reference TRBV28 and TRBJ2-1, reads DVKVTQSSRYLVKRTGEKVFLECVQDMDHENMFWYRQDPGLGLRLIYFSYDVKMKEKGDIPEGYSVSREKKERFSLILESASTNQTSMYLCASSRAGSKNEQFFGPGTRLTVL.

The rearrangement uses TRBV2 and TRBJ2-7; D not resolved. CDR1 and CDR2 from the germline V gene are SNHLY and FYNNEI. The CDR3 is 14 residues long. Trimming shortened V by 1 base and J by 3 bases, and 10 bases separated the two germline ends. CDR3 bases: TGTGCCAGCAGTGAAGGGCGGAACCTCTACGAGCAGTACTTC. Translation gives CASSEGRNLYEQYF. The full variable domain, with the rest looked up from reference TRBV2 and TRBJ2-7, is EPEVTQTPSHQVTQMGQEVILRCVPISNHLYFYWYRQILGQKVEFLVSFYNNEISEKSEIFDDQFSVERPDGSNFTLKIRSTKLEDSAMYFCASSEGRNLYEQYFGPGTRLTVT.

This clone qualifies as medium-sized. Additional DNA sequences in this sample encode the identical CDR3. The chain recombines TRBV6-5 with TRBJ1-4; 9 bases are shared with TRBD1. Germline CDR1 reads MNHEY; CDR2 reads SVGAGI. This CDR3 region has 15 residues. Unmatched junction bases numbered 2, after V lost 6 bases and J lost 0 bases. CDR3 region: CASRRTGATNEKLFF. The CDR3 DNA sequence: TGTGCCAGCAGAAGGACAGGGGCAACTAATGAAAAACTGTTTTTT.

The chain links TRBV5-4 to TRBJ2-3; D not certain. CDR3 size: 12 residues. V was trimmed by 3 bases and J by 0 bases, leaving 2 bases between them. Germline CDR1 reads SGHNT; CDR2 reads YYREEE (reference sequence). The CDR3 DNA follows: TGTGCCAGCAGCTCTAGCACAGATACGCAGTATTTT. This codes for CASSSSTDTQYF.

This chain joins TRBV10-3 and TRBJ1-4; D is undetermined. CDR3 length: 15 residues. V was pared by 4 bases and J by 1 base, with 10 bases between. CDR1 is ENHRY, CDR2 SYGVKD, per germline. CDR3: CAISGEGGTNEKLFF. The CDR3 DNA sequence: TGTGCCATCAGTGGAGAGGGTGGAACTAATGAAAAACTGTTTTTT.

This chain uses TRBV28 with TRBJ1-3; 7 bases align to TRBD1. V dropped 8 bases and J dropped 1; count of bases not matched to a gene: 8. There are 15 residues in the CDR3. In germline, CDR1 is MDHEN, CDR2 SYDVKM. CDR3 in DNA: TGTGCCAGCTTAGACACAGGGGCTTCTGGAAACACCATATATTTT. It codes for CASLDTGASGNTIYF.

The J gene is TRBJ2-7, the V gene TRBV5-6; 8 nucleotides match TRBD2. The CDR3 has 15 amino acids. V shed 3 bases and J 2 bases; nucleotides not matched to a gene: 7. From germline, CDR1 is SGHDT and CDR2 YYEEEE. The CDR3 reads CASSSPRTSTYEQYF. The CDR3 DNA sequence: TGTGCCAGCAGCTCCCCCCGGACTAGCACCTACGAGCAGTACTTC.